This TCR beta chain was recovered during a study of cytomegalovirus exposure and HLA in healthy donors. Study overall: When 398 donors were genotyped, roughly 82% of them were found to fall in the Caucasian-associated ancestry cluster. Findings and limits, study-wide: Clonal expansion, a later analysis showed, was greater in HLA-associated TCR beta chains than in equally common others.

V shed 4 bases, J shed 8 bases, and the junction held 8 bases outside the gene matches. This CDR3 is built from 15 residues. Per germline, CDR1 SGHRS and CDR2 YFSETQ. Primers included in the PCR were 60 Vbeta and 13 Jbeta primers. Method: immunoSEQ multiplex PCR; TCRdb's copy keeps in-frame clones and lacks some. The repertoire consists of 100,000 to 150,000 clones, with 70% to 80% occurring once and the leading ten covering 3% to 4.5%. Details on this clone: Its specificity is not known.

The sequenced material came from PBMCs. The chain links TRBV5-1 to TRBJ1-4, with 10 bases matching TRBD1. The receptor was derived from a man aged 35 to 55 in good health and CMV-seronegative. CDR3 DNA sequence: TGCGCCAGCAGCGTAGGGACAGGGGCCTCCGAAAAACTGTTTTTT. This encodes CASSVGTGASEKLFF. The full variable domain, completed using reference TRBV5-1 and TRBJ1-4, is KAGVTQTPRYLIKTRGQQVTLSCSPISGHRSVSWYQQTPGQGLQFLFEYFSETQRNKGNFPGRFSGRQFSNSRSEMNVSTLELGDSALYLCASSVGTGASEKLFFGSGTQLSVL.